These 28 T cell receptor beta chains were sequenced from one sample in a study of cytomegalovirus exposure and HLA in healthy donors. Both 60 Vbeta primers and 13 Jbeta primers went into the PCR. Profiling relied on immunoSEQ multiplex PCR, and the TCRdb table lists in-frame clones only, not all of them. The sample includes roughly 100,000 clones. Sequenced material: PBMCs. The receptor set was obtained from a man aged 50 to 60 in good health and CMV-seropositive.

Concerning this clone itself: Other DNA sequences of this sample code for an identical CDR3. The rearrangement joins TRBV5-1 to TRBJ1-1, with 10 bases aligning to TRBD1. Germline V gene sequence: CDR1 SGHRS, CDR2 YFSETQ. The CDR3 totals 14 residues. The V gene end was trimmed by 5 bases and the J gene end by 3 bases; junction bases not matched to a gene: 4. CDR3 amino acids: CASSPGQGYTEAFF. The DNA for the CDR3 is TGCGCCAGCAGTCCGGGACAGGGGTACACTGAAGCTTTCTTT.

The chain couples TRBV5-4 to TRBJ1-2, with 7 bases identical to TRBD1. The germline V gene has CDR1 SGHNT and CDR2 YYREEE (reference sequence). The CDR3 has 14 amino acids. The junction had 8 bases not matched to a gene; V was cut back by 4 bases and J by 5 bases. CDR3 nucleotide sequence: TGTGCCAGCAGCCCCGGGACAGTACTTTATGGCTACACCTTC. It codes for CASSPGTVLYGYTF.

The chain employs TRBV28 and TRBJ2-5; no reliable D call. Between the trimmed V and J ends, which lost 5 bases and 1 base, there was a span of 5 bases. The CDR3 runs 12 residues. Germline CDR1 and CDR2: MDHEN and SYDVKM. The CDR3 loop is CASSPVQETQYF. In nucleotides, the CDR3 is TGTGCCAGCAGTCCCGTCCAAGAGACCCAGTACTTC. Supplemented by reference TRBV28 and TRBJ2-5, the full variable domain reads DVKVTQSSRYLVKRTGEKVFLECVQDMDHENMFWYRQDPGLGLRLIYFSYDVKMKEKGDIPEGYSVSREKKERFSLILESASTNQTSMYLCASSPVQETQYFGPGTRLLVL.

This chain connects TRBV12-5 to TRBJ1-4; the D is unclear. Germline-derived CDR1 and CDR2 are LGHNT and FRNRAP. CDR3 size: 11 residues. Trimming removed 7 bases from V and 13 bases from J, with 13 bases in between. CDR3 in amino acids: CASEGQGRLFF. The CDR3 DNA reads TGTGCTAGTGAAGGTCAAGGGAGACTGTTTTTT.

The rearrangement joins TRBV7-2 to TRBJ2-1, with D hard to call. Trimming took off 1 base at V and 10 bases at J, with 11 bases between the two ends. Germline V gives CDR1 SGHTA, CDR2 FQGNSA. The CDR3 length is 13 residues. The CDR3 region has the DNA TGTGCCAGCAGCTTAGGGCGGAACCAAGAGCAGTTCTTC. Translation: CASSLGRNQEQFF.

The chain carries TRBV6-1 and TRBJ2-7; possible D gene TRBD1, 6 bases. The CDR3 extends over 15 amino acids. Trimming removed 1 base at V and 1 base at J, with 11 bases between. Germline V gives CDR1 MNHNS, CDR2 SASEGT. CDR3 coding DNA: TGTGCCAGCAGTGAAGGGCCACAGGGATCCTACGAGCAGTACGTC. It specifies CASSEGPQGSYEQYV.

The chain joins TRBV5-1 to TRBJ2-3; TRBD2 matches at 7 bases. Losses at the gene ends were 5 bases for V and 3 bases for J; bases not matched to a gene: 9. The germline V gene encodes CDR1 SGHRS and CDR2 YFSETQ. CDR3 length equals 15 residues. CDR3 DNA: TGCGCCAGCAGTCTACAGTGGACTAGTACAGATACGCAGTATTTT. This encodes CASSLQWTSTDTQYF.

The CDR3 here is CASSPTRVNEKLFF. CDR3 coding DNA: TGTGCCAGCAGCCCGACCCGGGTTAATGAAAAACTGTTTTTT. V and J are TRBV9 and TRBJ1-4; no reliable D call. V was trimmed by 4 bases and J by 4 bases, leaving 11 bases between them. Germline values: CDR1 SGDLS, CDR2 YYNGEE. The CDR3 runs to 14 residues.

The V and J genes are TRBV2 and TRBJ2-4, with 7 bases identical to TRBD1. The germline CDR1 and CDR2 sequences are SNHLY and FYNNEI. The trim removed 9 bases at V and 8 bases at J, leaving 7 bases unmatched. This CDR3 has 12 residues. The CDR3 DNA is TGTGCCAGTAACAGGGGTCAGGACATTCAGTACTTC. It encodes CASNRGQDIQYF. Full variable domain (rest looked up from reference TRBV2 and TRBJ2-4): EPEVTQTPSHQVTQMGQEVILRCVPISNHLYFYWYRQILGQKVEFLVSFYNNEISEKSEIFDDQFSVERPDGSNFTLKIRSTKLEDSAMYFCASNRGQDIQYFGAGTRLSVL.

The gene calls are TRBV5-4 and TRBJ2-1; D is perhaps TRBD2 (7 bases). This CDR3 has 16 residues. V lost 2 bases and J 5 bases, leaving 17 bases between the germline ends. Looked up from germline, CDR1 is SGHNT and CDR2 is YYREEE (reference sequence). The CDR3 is CASSFGEGQGNNEQFF. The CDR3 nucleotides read TGTGCCAGCAGCTTCGGGGAGGGCCAGGGGAACAATGAGCAGTTCTTC. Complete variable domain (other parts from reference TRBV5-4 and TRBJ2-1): ETGVTQSPTHLIKTRGQQVTLRCSSQSGHNTVSWYQQALGQGPQFIFQYYREEENGRGNFPPRFSGLQFPNYSSELNVNALELDDSALYLCASSFGEGQGNNEQFFGPGTRLTVL.

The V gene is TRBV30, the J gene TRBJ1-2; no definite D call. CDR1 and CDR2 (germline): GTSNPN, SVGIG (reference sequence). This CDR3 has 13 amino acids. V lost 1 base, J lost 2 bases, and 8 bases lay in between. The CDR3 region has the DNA TGTGCCTGGAGTGGGGCAGCCAACTATGGCTACACCTTC. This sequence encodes CAWSGAANYGYTF.

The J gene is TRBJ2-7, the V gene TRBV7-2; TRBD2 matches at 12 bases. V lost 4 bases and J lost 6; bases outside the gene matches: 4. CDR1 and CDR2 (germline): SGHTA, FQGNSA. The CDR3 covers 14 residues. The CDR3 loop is CASSSRLAGVEQYF. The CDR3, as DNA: TGTGCCAGCAGCTCCCGACTAGCGGGAGTCGAGCAGTACTTC.

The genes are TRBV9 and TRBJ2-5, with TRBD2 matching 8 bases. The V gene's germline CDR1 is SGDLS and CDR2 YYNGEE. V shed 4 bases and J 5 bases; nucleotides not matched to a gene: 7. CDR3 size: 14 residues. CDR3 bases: TGTGCCAGCAGCCGGAGCGGGAGTAGGGAGACCCAGTACTTC. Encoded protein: CASSRSGSRETQYF.

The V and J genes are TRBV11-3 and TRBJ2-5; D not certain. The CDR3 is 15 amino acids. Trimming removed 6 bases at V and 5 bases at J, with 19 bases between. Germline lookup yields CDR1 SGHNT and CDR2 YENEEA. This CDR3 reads CASRPFMGLGETQYF. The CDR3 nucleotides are TGTGCCAGCAGGCCTTTTATGGGCCTTGGGGAGACCCAGTACTTC.

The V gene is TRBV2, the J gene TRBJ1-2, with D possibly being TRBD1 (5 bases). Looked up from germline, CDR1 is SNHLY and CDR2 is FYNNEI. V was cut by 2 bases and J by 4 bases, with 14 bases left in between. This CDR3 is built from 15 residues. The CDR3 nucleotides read TGTGCCAGCAGTGAATCTTTGGCAGGGCTCTATGGCTACACCTTC. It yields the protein CASSESLAGLYGYTF.

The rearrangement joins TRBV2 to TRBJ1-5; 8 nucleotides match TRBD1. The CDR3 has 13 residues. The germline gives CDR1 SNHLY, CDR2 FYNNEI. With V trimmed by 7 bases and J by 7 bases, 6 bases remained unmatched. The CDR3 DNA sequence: TGTGCCAGCACCGGACAGGGACGGCAGCCCCAGCATTTT. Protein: CASTGQGRQPQHF.

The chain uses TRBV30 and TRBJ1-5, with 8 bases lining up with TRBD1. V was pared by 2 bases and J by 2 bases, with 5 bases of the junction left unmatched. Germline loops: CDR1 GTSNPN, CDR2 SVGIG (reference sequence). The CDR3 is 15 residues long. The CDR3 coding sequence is TGTGCCTGGAGTACCGGACAGGGCGGCAATCAGCCCCAGCATTTT. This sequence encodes CAWSTGQGGNQPQHF.

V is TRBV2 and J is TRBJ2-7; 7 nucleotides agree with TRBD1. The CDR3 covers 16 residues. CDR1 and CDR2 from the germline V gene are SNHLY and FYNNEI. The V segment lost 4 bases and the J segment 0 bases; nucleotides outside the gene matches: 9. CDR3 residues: CASSVVGGASSYEQYF. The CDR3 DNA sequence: TGTGCCAGCAGTGTCGTAGGGGGCGCCAGCTCCTACGAGCAGTACTTC.

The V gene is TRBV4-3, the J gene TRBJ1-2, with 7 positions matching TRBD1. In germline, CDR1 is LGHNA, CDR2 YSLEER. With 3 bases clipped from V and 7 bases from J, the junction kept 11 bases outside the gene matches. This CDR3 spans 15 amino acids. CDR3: CASSQFLRDRTGYTF. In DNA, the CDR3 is TGCGCCAGCAGCCAGTTCCTCCGGGACAGAACTGGCTACACCTTC.

CDR3 residues: CASSFAADPYQETQYF. The DNA of the CDR3 is TGTGCCAGCAGTTTCGCGGCAGACCCGTACCAAGAGACCCAGTACTTC. The chain links TRBV27 to TRBJ2-5; no definite D call. This CDR3 contains 16 residues. The germline gives CDR1 MNHEY, CDR2 SMNVEV (reference sequence). V dropped 3 bases and J dropped 0 bases, with 14 bases sitting between them.

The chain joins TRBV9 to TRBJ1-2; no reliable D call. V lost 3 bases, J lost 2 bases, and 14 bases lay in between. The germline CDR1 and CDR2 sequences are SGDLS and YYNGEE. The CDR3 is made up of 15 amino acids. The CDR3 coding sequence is TGTGCCAGCAGCGCGGCCGGGGTTCTGAACTATGGCTACACCTTC. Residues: CASSAAGVLNYGYTF.

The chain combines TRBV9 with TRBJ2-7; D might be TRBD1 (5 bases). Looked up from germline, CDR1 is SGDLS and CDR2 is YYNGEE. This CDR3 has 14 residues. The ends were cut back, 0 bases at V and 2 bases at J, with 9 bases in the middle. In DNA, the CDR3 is TGTGCCAGCAGCGTAGCGTCACAGGCCTACGAGCAGTACTTC. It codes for CASSVASQAYEQYF.

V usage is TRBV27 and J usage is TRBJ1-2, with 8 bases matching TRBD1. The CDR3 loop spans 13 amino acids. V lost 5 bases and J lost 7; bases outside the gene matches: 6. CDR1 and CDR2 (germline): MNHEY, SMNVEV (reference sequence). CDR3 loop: CASSITGTGGYTF. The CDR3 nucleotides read TGTGCCAGCAGTATAACAGGGACAGGTGGCTACACCTTC.

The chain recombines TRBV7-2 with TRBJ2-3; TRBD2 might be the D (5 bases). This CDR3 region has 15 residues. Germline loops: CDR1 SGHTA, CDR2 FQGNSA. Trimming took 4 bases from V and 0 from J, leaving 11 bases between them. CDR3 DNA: TGTGCCAGCAGCTCGGGGTACTCTAGCACAGATACGCAGTATTTT. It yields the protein CASSSGYSSTDTQYF.

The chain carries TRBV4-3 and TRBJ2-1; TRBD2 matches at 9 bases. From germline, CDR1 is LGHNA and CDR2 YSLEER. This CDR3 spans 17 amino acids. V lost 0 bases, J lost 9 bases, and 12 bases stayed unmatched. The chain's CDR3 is CASSQEGGGRVLSEQFF. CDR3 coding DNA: TGCGCCAGCAGCCAAGAAGGCGGCGGGAGGGTACTTTCTGAGCAGTTCTTC.

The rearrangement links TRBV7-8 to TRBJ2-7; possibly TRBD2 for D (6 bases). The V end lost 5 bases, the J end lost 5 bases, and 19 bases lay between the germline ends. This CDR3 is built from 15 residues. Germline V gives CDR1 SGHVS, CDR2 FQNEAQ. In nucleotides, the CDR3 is TGTGCCAGCAGCCCGTCGATCGGGAGTCGTAACGAGCAGTACGTC. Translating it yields CASSPSIGSRNEQYV.

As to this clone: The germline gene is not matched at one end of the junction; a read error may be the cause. The CDR3 sequence is CASTPIGPNTGELFF. The CDR3 DNA reads as TGTGCTAGCACCCCAATTGGGCCGAACACCGGGGAGCTGTTTTTT. The V and J genes are TRBV7-7 and TRBJ2-2; D gene uncertain. From germline, CDR1 is SSHAT and CDR2 FNYEAQ (reference sequence). The CDR3 covers 15 residues.

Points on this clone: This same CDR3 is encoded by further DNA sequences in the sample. The CDR3 sequence is CASSLDRDSNQPQHF. In DNA, the CDR3 is TGTGCCAGCAGCCTAGACAGGGACAGCAATCAGCCCCAGCATTTT. The gene calls are TRBV7-2 and TRBJ1-5, with 7 bases that match TRBD1. This CDR3 has 15 amino acids. The junction had 5 bases not matched to a gene; V was cut back by 5 bases and J by 1 base. From germline, CDR1 is SGHTA and CDR2 FQGNSA.